The 21 T cell receptor beta chains below all came from one sample that was sequenced in a study of glioma-infiltrating T cells. TCR alpha and beta CDR3 regions were amplified from RNA using iRepertoire nested multiplex PCR. A single record per CDR3 protein comes from TCRdb applying MiXCR to the multiplex PCR reads. The table records about 380,000 distinct CDR3 sequences, roughly two fifths of them present only once. Sequencing was done on a sample of glioma tissue, nonneoplastic brain tissue, or PBMCs (not recorded which). The receptors were sampled from a human donor with low-grade glioma or glioblastoma, undergoing nonglioma brain surgery, or in good health (not recorded which).

This clonotype occurred a few times. This chain connects TRBV4-1 to TRBJ2-1; 7 positions match TRBD1. CDR3 size: 13 residues. V shed 3 bases and J 12 bases; nucleotides not matched to a gene: 8. Germline V gene lookup returns CDR1 MGHRA and CDR2 YSYEKL. The chain's CDR3 is CASSQEQGRGQFF. DNA for the CDR3: TGCGCCAGCAGCCAGGAACAGGGGAGAGGGCAGTTCTTC.

This sequence joins TRBV28 and TRBJ2-7; the match to TRBD2 covers 11 bases. CDR3 length: 13 residues. Unmatched junction bases numbered 9, after V lost 10 bases and J lost 7 bases. CDR1 is MDHEN and CDR2 is SYDVKM in the germline V gene. CDR3 sequence (DNA): TGTGCCACCCTGACTAGCGGGAAAGGTGAGCAGTACTTC. Protein product: CATLTSGKGEQYF. Variable domain in full (rest from reference TRBV28 and TRBJ2-7): DVKVTQSSRYLVKRTGEKVFLECVQDMDHENMFWYRQDPGLGLRLIYFSYDVKMKEKGDIPEGYSVSREKKERFSLILESASTNQTSMYLCATLTSGKGEQYFGPGTRLTVT.

The rearrangement uses TRBV7-3 and TRBJ1-1; 7 bases align to TRBD1. Germline-derived CDR1 and CDR2 are SGHTA and FQGTGA. CDR3 length: 15 amino acids. V dropped 5 bases and J dropped 6; count of bases not matched to a gene: 12. This CDR3 is CASSPGPRDSSEAFF. The CDR3 DNA is TGTGCCAGCAGCCCGGGCCCTCGGGACAGCTCTGAAGCTTTCTTT.

The rearrangement links TRBV4-1 to TRBJ2-3; 10 positions match TRBD2. Germline V lookup: CDR1 MGHRA, CDR2 YSYEKL. The CDR3 length is 16 residues. V dropped 3 bases and J dropped 3; count of bases not matched to a gene: 6. CDR3 region: CASSHIFSGRTDTQYF. The CDR3 DNA follows: TGCGCCAGCAGCCACATCTTTAGCGGGAGGACAGATACGCAGTATTTT.

The chain carries TRBV29-1 and TRBJ2-3; 9 bases fit TRBD2. The germline gives CDR1 SQVTM, CDR2 ANQGSEA. This CDR3 is built from 14 residues. The junction had 9 bases not matched to a gene; V was cut back by 8 bases and J by 3 bases. CDR3 region: CSYIPGLATDTQYF. CDR3 DNA: TGCAGCTACATACCGGGACTAGCAACAGATACGCAGTATTTT.

The rearrangement links TRBV3-1 to TRBJ2-5; D gene uncertain. CDR1 and CDR2 (germline): LGHDT, YNNKEL (reference sequence). The V and J ends lost 10 bases and 2 bases respectively, with 5 bases between them. CDR3 length: 10 amino acids. The CDR3 region has the DNA TGTGCCACGCGGCAAGAGACCCAGTACTTC. As protein: CATRQETQYF.

V usage is TRBV7-9 and J usage is TRBJ2-1; D unresolved. Trimming took off 2 bases at V and 4 bases at J, with 12 bases between the two ends. Germline V gene data show CDR1 as SEHNR and CDR2 as FQNEAQ (reference sequence). The CDR3 covers 15 residues. The CDR3: CASSLSLGAYNEQFF. The CDR3 DNA sequence: TGTGCCAGCAGCTTAAGTCTGGGCGCGTACAATGAGCAGTTCTTC. Combining the CDR3 with reference TRBV7-9 and TRBJ2-1 gives the whole variable domain DTGVSQNPRHKITKRGQNVTFRCDPISEHNRLYWYRQTLGQGPEFLTYFQNEAQLEKSRLLSDRFSAERPKGSFSTLEIQRTEQGDSAMYLCASSLSLGAYNEQFFGPGTRLTVL.

J is TRBJ2-3 and V is TRBV14, with 8 bases matching TRBD2. This CDR3 comprises 16 residues. Germline loops: CDR1 SGHDN, CDR2 FVKESK. V was pared by 4 bases and J by 3 bases, with 9 bases of the junction left unmatched. CDR3 in DNA: TGTGCCAGCAGCCCCTTTGGCGGGAGGCAAACAGATACGCAGTATTTT. Its protein product is CASSPFGGRQTDTQYF.

The J gene is TRBJ2-5, the V gene TRBV20-1; weak D call: TRBD2 (5 bases). CDR3 length: 12 residues. Germline-derived CDR1 and CDR2 are DFQATT and SNEGSKA (reference sequence). V was pared by 6 bases and J by 3 bases, with 11 bases between. The CDR3 region is CSAKPGKETQYF. CDR3 bases: TGCAGTGCCAAGCCCGGGAAAGAGACCCAGTACTTC.

In regard to this clonotype: At one end the junction does not follow the germline gene, possibly because of a read error. This chain uses TRBV6-1 with TRBJ1-4, with 12 bases matching TRBD1. The V gene's germline CDR1 is MNHNS and CDR2 SASEGT. CDR3 length: 19 residues. The CDR3 sequence: CASSEPYAGTGGEKEKPFF. CDR3 DNA: TGTGCCAGCAGTGAACCCTACGCCGGGACAGGGGGCGAAAAGGAAAAACCGTTTTTT.

This CDR3 is CSARAVGEQYF. The CDR3 DNA follows: TGCAGTGCTAGAGCCGTAGGCGAGCAGTACTTC. This chain joins TRBV20-1 and TRBJ2-7; D ambiguous. Trimming stripped 1 base from V and 6 bases from J, with 7 bases between. The length of the CDR3 is 11 residues. Germline CDR1 is DFQATT and CDR2 is SNEGSKA (reference sequence).

In its sample, this clonotype was seen once. The V call is TRBV9, the J call TRBJ2-3, with D possibly being TRBD1 (6 bases). Trimming left V 4 bases short and J 6 bases short, with 15 bases between. The CDR3 length is 14 residues. Per germline, CDR1 SGDLS and CDR2 YYNGEE. CDR3 residues: CASSLQVRGDTQYF. In DNA form, the CDR3 reads TGTGCCAGCAGCCTCCAAGTGAGGGGGGATACGCAGTATTTT.

This clonotype has more than one count but fewer than ten. This chain joins TRBV6-6 and TRBJ1-4; possible D gene TRBD1, 6 bases. The CDR3 is 15 residues long. Germline CDR1 is MNHNY and CDR2 is SVGAGI (reference sequence). Trimming took 0 bases from V and 6 from J, leaving 11 bases between them. CDR3 DNA sequence: TGTGCCAGCAGTTACTCGCGGGACAACCATGAAAAACTGTTTTTT. Protein product: CASSYSRDNHEKLFF.

Note on this clonotype: A junction boundary mismatches the germline segment, possibly from a read error. The chain joins TRBV6-6 to TRBJ1-1; the D is unclear. Germline CDR1 reads MNHNY; CDR2 reads SVGAGI (reference sequence). The CDR3 has 14 amino acids. The CDR3 sequence: CASRLSSLNTEASF. CDR3 bases: TGTGCCAGCAGACTTTCTTCCTTGAACACTGAGGCTTCCTTT.

This clonotype was seen a handful of times. The chain joins TRBV2 to TRBJ1-1; D is unclear. Germline V CDR1 and CDR2: SNHLY, FYNNEI. CDR3 length: 13 amino acids. Trimming cost V 4 bases and J 0 bases, with 6 bases left between them. The CDR3 here is CASSGHLNTEAFF. For the CDR3, the DNA is TGTGCCAGCAGTGGACACCTGAACACTGAAGCTTTCTTT.

This clonotype has more than one count but fewer than ten. The rearrangement links TRBV4-2 to TRBJ2-3, with a weak D call TRBD2 (5 bases). This CDR3 comprises 15 residues. Looked up from germline, CDR1 is LGHNA and CDR2 is YNFKEQ. Deletions cut 4 bases from V and 7 bases from J, with 18 bases between. CDR3 region: CASSPVQRNVHTQYF. Here the CDR3 DNA reads TGTGCCAGCAGCCCAGTCCAGCGGAACGTCCATACGCAGTATTTT.

This chain connects TRBV6-1 to TRBJ1-2; D is uncertain. This CDR3 has 15 residues. With 6 bases removed from V and 1 base from J, the gap between germline ends came to 15 bases. Germline V gene lookup returns CDR1 MNHNS and CDR2 SASEGT. DNA of the CDR3: TGTGCCAGCAGCGTTAGGCCCGTCCGTAACTATGGCTACACCTTC. Translation: CASSVRPVRNYGYTF.

This clonotype was seen repeatedly, ten times or more. The chain recombines TRBV27 with TRBJ2-7; D tentatively reads TRBD1 or TRBD2 (5 bases each). V lost 7 bases, J lost 5 bases, and 18 bases lay in between. This CDR3 comprises 14 residues. Germline CDR1 and CDR2: MNHEY and SMNVEV (reference sequence). The CDR3 DNA reads as TGTGCCAGCACCGAGAAAGTGGGACGGGACGAGCAGTACTTC. This codes for CASTEKVGRDEQYF.

Notes on this clonotype: Being one base from a much bigger clone, this may be a read error. V and J are TRBV20-1 and TRBJ2-1, with D perhaps TRBD1 or TRBD2 (5 bases each). The ends were cut back, 0 bases at V and 12 bases at J, with 18 bases in the middle. Germline CDR1 DFQATT, CDR2 SNEGSKA (reference sequence). The CDR3 is made up of 14 amino acids. The CDR3 loop reads CSARDWGSEDGQFF. Here the CDR3 DNA reads TGCAGTGCTAGAGACTGGGGGTCCGAGGATGGGCAGTTCTTC.

This clonotype appeared once. A read error may explain this, as a much larger clone is one base away. The conserved phenylalanine or tryptophan normally closing the CDR3 is absent here, so this likely arose from a read error. The rearrangement links TRBV15 to TRBJ1-5; D gene uncertain. V lost 3 bases and J 6 bases, leaving 15 bases between the germline ends. Germline CDR1 and CDR2: LNHNV and YYDKDF (reference sequence). This CDR3 comprises 15 residues. CDR3: CATSRGLLSGQPQHS. DNA for the CDR3: TGTGCCACCAGCAGGGGTTTGCTGAGTGGTCAGCCCCAGCATTCT.

The chain couples TRBV3-1 to TRBJ2-5; D remains ambiguous. The germline V gene encodes CDR1 LGHDT and CDR2 YNNKEL (reference sequence). Trimming left V 1 base short and J 5 bases short, with 8 bases between. The CDR3 is 13 amino acids. CDR3 sequence reads: CASSQVGAETQYF. CDR3 nucleotides: TGTGCCAGCAGCCAAGTAGGAGCTGAGACCCAGTACTTC.